This entry is about one T cell receptor (beta chain). This clone came up a few times. Its antigen remains unidentified. Base qualities were left out, and no much larger clone turns up one base away. The record originates from a study of cytomegalovirus exposure and HLA in healthy donors (dated 2017 in TCRdb). For context, the study as a whole: According to an earlier analysis of a few hundred of the donors, about 180 million T cells yielded 117 million unique TCR beta sequences and 276 Gb of sequence data. A later genetic analysis took genome-wide SNP genotypes for about three fifths of the roughly 700 donors and used that subset as a discovery cohort. On average, 235,054 unique TCR beta nucleotide sequences were sequenced per donor among a few hundred genotyped donors of the cohort, with 15% to 20% of those sequences being non-productive. Donor age, sex, ethnicity and CMV serostatus were compiled together with the repertoire data. An early release covering roughly 600 HLA-typed donors comprised 300 to 350 gigabases of sequencing data and approximately 80 million unique TCR sequences. Every repertoire in the discovery cohort had been generated on one and the same sequencing platform. The study combined high-throughput TCR immunosequencing, statistical association of individual TCRs with disease status, and machine learning to predict cytomegalovirus infection status. Rather than drawing on any new phenotypic data, the later analysis identified candidate immune exposures from TCR beta sequences and the way those sequences occurred across donors. Of the approximately 400 genotyped donors, approximately 83% fell in the genetic ancestry cluster associated with self-reported Caucasian donors. Typing coverage varied by locus: 629-630 donors for A, B, C, DRB1 and DQB1; roughly 500 for DQA1; nearly 610 for DPA1; 450 to 480 for DPB1. HLA typing included class I and class II loci at four-digit resolution. In a later analysis, previously published TCR beta repertoires from 670 or so donors were re-analyzed and high-resolution HLA genotyping was added so that TCR occurrence patterns could be studied. The study profiled the T cell repertoires of 500 to 800 subjects by immunosequencing and related them to cytomegalovirus serostatus. In addition to the first cohort of 650 to 750 subjects, a separate validation cohort of approximately 110 different subjects was used. In an earlier analysis of 500 to 650 of the donors, high-throughput TCR beta sequencing was used to judge whether each TCR beta V gene segment behaved as functional or pseudogenic. Roughly five DR-DQ haplotypes were treated as single units for association and clustering because of strong linkage in the cohort. The study aimed to test whether signatures of past pathogen exposure could be identified by cataloging public T cell receptors.

Broad study findings and their caveats: In this cohort, only TCR beta chains were sequenced, and detectable features were limited by the absence of alpha or paired-chain data. The presence/absence analyses assumed that sequencing depth was roughly uniform across donors, and that assumption may not be true. A further reported finding was that TCR beta sequences accurately predicted the HLA-A and HLA-B alleles for most subjects in the first cohort. Around 16 rarely observed V segments, including chromosome 9 orphons, were excluded from the earlier analysis of about 610 of the donors because counts were too low. In a later analysis, TCR association rates were found to vary across HLA loci, with the most associated TCRs seen for DRB1 alleles and the fewest for HLA-C alleles. Some IMGT-functional V segments, including TRBV6-2 and TRBV6-3, could not be told apart with the 87-base-pair reads, so those segments were excluded. At a false discovery rate of 0.05, a later analysis linked around 17,000 TCR beta sequences to specific HLA alleles. For the cohort, immune exposure information was limited to CMV serostatus. Because HLA typing was missing for some donors at each locus, association tests included only the typed subset. In the study, around 150 TCR beta chains were listed as associated with cytomegalovirus. A cluster of highly shared sequence variants was judged likely to represent a technical artifact of the sequencing pipeline. A later genetic analysis reported fewer N-insertions in productive TCRs among donors in an Asian-associated ancestry cluster than the roughly 700-donor mean. Most TCR sequences were seen in very few donors, while some public TCRs were found in many individuals. Linkage disequilibrium might explain the correlated functional status among segregating V segments, but an unknown experimental factor could not be excluded. Compared with equally common non-associated chains, HLA-associated TCR beta chains in a later analysis were more clonally expanded and had lower generation probabilities. The classifier was reported to diagnose cytomegalovirus status with high specificity and sensitivity in both the original cohort and the validation cohort. In vitro tests confirmed that three of the cytomegalovirus-associated TCR beta chains recognize cytomegalovirus antigens. Assigning TCR associations to individual alleles was difficult when HLA alleles, especially DR and DQ, strongly co-occurred. Most CMV-associated TCR beta chains appeared to be HLA-restricted in a later analysis, and the HLA associations seemed to be driven largely by CMV exposure. Several of the top co-occurrence clusters appeared to be linked to parvovirus B19, influenza, CMV and Epstein-Barr virus, according to a later analysis. The authors suggested that the approach could potentially be extended to other disease states and immunological phenotypes. Broadly in line with IMGT annotations, most TCR beta V segments showed up in productive rearrangements about 90% or about 30% of the time in an earlier analysis of some 590 of the donors. An association between a missense DCLRE1C variant and V-gene and J-gene trimming of TCR beta chains was found in a later genetic analysis and replicated in an independent cohort.

Library prep was done by the immunoSEQ multiplex PCR assay. The multiplex PCR relied on a mix of 60 forward primers for TCR Vbeta segments and 13 reverse primers for TCR Jbeta segments. The CDR3 region of rearranged TCR beta genes was amplified from genomic DNA by a multiplex PCR assay. The Illumina HiSeq System was used to sequence the amplified TCR beta libraries as 87-base-pair reads. The original methods were these. In a later analysis, some 80 million unique TCR beta chains were counted across the approximately 640 repertoires, and roughly 9.9 million of these chains were shared by at least two donors. Raw reads were error-corrected and collapsed into unique sequences with a nearest-neighbor algorithm that merged closely related sequences to remove PCR and sequencing errors. V, D and J gene segments were assigned by aligning CDR3 sequences to IMGT reference sequences. For a sequence to be retained, a match of at least six nucleotides was required to both a V gene segment and a J gene segment. Rearrangements were classified as productive when the CDR3 lacked stop codons and remained in frame with V and J, and all other rearrangements were classified as non-productive. Following IMGT convention, CDR3 was defined as the stretch from the second conserved V-encoded cysteine to the conserved J-encoded phenylalanine. The earlier analysis of around 640 of the donors excluded sequences that lacked an unambiguous match to a single V gene segment. An earlier analysis of fewer than 750 of the donors called V segments functional above 56.7% productive rearrangements and segregating when the between-donor standard deviation exceeded 5%. To diagnose cytomegalovirus status from the catalog of TCR beta chain sequences, a statistical classification framework was built. V and J gene assignment, in a later analysis, came from comparing TCR nucleotide sequences with IMGT/GENE-DB human TR gene sequences. Using the TCRdist pipeline, a later analysis assigned CDR3 sequences along with most-parsimonious VDJ recombination scenarios. In a later analysis, each TCR beta chain was defined by its CDR3 amino acid sequence together with its V-gene family, and reads lacking a unique V-gene family were excluded. As a way to deal with suspected cross-contamination and a sequencing artifact, a later analysis dropped approximately 570 nucleotide sequences that were highly shared and had low generation probability. A later analysis calculated a clonal expansion index for each public chain from normalized within-repertoire ranks of inferred template counts. A later analysis computed generation probabilities with a VDJ recombination model fitted to out-of-frame rearrangements, and checked the results against IGoR. Hypergeometric tests were used in a later analysis to score TCR-TCR, TCR-HLA and TCR-CMV co-occurrence, with a repertoire-size bias correction applied to the TCR pairs. False discovery rates were estimated in a later analysis by permuting HLA or CMV assignments 20 times. A later analysis grouped co-occurring TCRs with DBSCAN, adding TCRdist sequence similarity when clustering within HLA-allele-positive subsets. Repertoires with fewer than 30,000 or more than 120,000 public chains, plus five repertoires with anomalous nucleotide sharing, were excluded from co-occurrence clustering. Entries here come from immuneACCESS through TCRdb and include only in-frame sequences with V and J called. Some clones fail to appear in such tables; in the studies checked, an unresolved V gene covers under half of the shortfall, and the cause of the remainder is unknown. The DNA gave D and trimming, while V, J and clone size come from that table. The sample has over 100,000 clones on record, roughly 82% of them singletons. In total, the top ten clones hold over 9.5% of the sample.

V is cut by 3 bases and J by 5 bases, and the space between the germline ends is 11 bases. Measured from the cysteine to the phenylalanine, the CDR3 is 13 residues long. Solely the CDR3 DNA is kept, with 39 bases framed from the first base. Taken from the germline V gene, the CDR1 and CDR2 loops are LGHNA and YNFKEQ. The cohort comprised more than 550 healthy bone marrow donors. At the time of sampling, all cohort members were nominally healthy, though unrecorded immune exposures were likely present. The donor tested CMV seropositive, placing the donor among the roughly 300 seropositive members of the cohort. A peripheral blood sample was provided by each donor, and peripheral blood mononuclear cells were used for TCR beta sequencing. The Qiagen DNeasy Blood Extraction Kit was used to extract genomic DNA from the blood cell samples.

Sequences were obtained from PBMCs. The TCR sequence derives from a man aged 35-49 years in good health and CMV-seropositive. The rearrangement combines TRBV4-2 with TRBJ2-7; TRBD1 is perhaps the D gene, given 6 matching bases. The CDR3 region: CASSQPSGDEQYF. The DNA reads as follows: TGTGCCAGCAGCCAGCCCTCAGGGGACGAGCAGTACTTC.